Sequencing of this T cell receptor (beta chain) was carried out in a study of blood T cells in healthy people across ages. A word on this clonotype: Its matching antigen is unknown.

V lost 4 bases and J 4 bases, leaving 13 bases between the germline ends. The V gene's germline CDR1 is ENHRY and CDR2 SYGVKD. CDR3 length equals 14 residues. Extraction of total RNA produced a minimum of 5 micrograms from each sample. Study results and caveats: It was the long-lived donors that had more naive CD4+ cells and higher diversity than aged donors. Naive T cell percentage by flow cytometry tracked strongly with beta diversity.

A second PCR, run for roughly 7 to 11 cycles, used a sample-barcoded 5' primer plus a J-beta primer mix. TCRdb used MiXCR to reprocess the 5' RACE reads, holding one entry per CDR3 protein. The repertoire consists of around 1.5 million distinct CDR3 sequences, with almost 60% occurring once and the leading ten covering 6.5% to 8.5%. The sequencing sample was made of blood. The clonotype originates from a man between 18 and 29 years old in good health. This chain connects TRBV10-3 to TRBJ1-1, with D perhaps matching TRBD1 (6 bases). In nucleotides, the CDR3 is TGTGCCATCAGTGTGGAGAACAGGGCCACTGAAGCTTTCTTT. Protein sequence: CAISVENRATEAFF.